This is a list of T cell receptor beta chains from one sample in a study of blood T cell repertoires in COVID-19. Method: immunoSEQ multiplex PCR; TCRdb's copy keeps in-frame clones and lacks some. The sample includes tens of thousands of clones, about three quarters of them seen just once. Material for sequencing was peripheral blood. The source is a human donor in a cohort sampled during active COVID-19. CDR3s include the opening cysteine and the closing phenylalanine or tryptophan. Each record gives: D gene, J gene, clone size, V gene, CDR3 DNA, CDR3 protein. The D gene is left open where the match is weak. Not all rows give a size; the values are once, few, many and, for expanded clones, a class.

>TRBD1|TRBJ1-1|NA|TRBV15
TGTGCCACCAGCAGGGGACAGACAGGTCGGACTTTCTTT
CATSRGQTGRTFF
>TRBD2|TRBJ2-7|NA|TRBV28
TGTGCCAGCAGTTTACGGCTCCTAGCGGGGATCACCTACGAGCAGTACTTC
CASSLRLLAGITYEQYF
>NA|TRBJ2-3|NA|TRBV28
TGTGCCAGCAGCATTTACGCGGCAGATACGCAGTATTTT
CASSIYAADTQYF
>NA|TRBJ1-6|NA|TRBV28
TGTGCCAGCAGGCGGCGGGGCGTGGGCGGGGATTCACCCCTCCACTTT
CASRRRGVGGDSPLHF
>NA|TRBJ2-7|few|TRBV21-1
TGTGCCAGCAGCAAAGAAATAGGTGGGGGGCTAGCGGGTGTTACCTACGAGCAGTACTTC
CASSKEIGGGLAGVTYEQYF
>NA|TRBJ2-7|NA|TRBV28
TGTGCCAGCAGTCCTCCCCCGGGGAGCCTATACTACGAGCAGTACTTC
CASSPPPGSLYYEQYF
>NA|TRBJ1-1|NA|TRBV2
TGTGCCAGCAGAGGAGTAGGAATTGCGGCTTTCTTT
CASRGVGIAAFF
>TRBD2|TRBJ2-2|NA|TRBV19
TGTGCCAGTAGCGGAGCGGGAGGGCCGGGCGGGGAGCTGTTTTTT
CASSGAGGPGGELFF
>TRBD1|TRBJ1-1|once|TRBV14
TGTGCCAGCGCACAGGGGACGAACACTGAAGCTTTCTTT
CASAQGTNTEAFF
>NA|TRBJ1-6|NA|TRBV30
TGTGCCTGGAGAGACAAATACTCCTATAATTCACCCCTCCACTTT
CAWRDKYSYNSPLHF
>NA|TRBJ1-1|NA|TRBV3-1/TRBV3-2
TGTGCCAGCAGTCAGACAGGGAACACTGAAGCTTTCTTT
CASSQTGNTEAFF
>NA|TRBJ1-1|NA|TRBV15
TGTGCCACCAGCGCGATCATGAACACTGAAGCTTTCTTT
CATSAIMNTEAFF
>NA|TRBJ1-4|once|TRBV30
TGTGCCTGGAGTCGACATCAGGGATCTGGAGCAACTAATGAAAAACTGTTTTTT
CAWSRHQGSGATNEKLFF
>TRBD1|TRBJ2-7|NA|TRBV7-6
TGTGCCAGCAGCTACAATCGGGGACAGGGGTACGAGCAGTACTTC
CASSYNRGQGYEQYF
>NA|TRBJ2-2|NA|TRBV15
TGTGCCACCAGCAGAGTGAGGTACGGGGAGCTGTTTTTT
CATSRVRYGELFF
>NA|TRBJ1-1|NA|TRBV21-1
TGTGCCAGCAGCAAATATCCCCGGGGGAACACTGAAGCTTTCTTT
CASSKYPRGNTEAFF
>NA|TRBJ1-2|NA|TRBV2
TGTGCCAGCAGTGAGGTGGGTCAACCCCTTGCGGTGAATGGCTACACCTTC
CASSEVGQPLAVNGYTF
>NA|TRBJ2-2|NA|TRBV7-2
TGTGCCAGCAGCTTAGGGGGCATGGCTCGGGAGCTGTTTTTT
CASSLGGMARELFF
>NA|TRBJ1-4|NA|TRBV11-2
TGTGCCAGCAGCTTTGGCCCGAATGAAAAACTGTTTTTT
CASSFGPNEKLFF
>NA|TRBJ1-2|NA|TRBV19
TGTGCCAGTAGTATCCCAGGAACTTATGGCTACACCTTC
CASSIPGTYGYTF
>TRBD2|TRBJ2-2|few|TRBV27
TGTGCCAGCAGTGGGGGGACTAGCGGGTACCTAAACACCGGGGAGCTGTTTTTT
CASSGGTSGYLNTGELFF
>NA|TRBJ2-2|NA|TRBV27
TGTGCCAGCAGTTTAACGGGGAACACCGGGGAGCTGTTTTTT
CASSLTGNTGELFF
>TRBD1|TRBJ1-1|few|TRBV6-1
TGTGCCAGCAGTGGGAGGGGCGTCAACAGGGGGCCTGAAGCTTTCTTT
CASSGRGVNRGPEAFF
>TRBD1|TRBJ2-3|NA|TRBV28
TGTGCCAGCAGTCTTGAGGGGGCCCGCCTCACAGATACGCAGTATTTT
CASSLEGARLTDTQYF
>TRBD2|TRBJ2-1|NA|TRBV6-5
TGTGCCAGCAGTTACTGGGGGGGAAGTGAGCAGTTCTTC
CASSYWGGSEQFF
>NA|TRBJ2-1|NA|TRBV7-3
TGTGCCAGCAGCTTAGAGGGGTCAGGGGATGAGCAGTTCTTC
CASSLEGSGDEQFF
>NA|TRBJ2-7|NA|TRBV28
TGTGCCAGCATTGCGACTCGGAGGGGCTCCTACGAGCAGTACTTC
CASIATRRGSYEQYF
>TRBD2|TRBJ2-3|NA|TRBV7-3
TGTGCCAGCAGCTTAAGGGGACTAGGCACAGATACGCAGTATTTT
CASSLRGLGTDTQYF
>TRBD2|TRBJ2-1|NA|TRBV18
TGTGCCAGCTCACCACAAAGCGGGAGCTCCTACAATGAGCAGTTCTTC
CASSPQSGSSYNEQFF
>NA|TRBJ2-1|NA|TRBV7-3
TGTGCCAGCAGCTTGTCTCTCGGGGATGAGCAGTTCTTC
CASSLSLGDEQFF
>NA|TRBJ2-2|NA|TRBV28
TGTGCCAGCAGTTTATTACTAGCTCAGGTTACCGGGGAGCTGTTTTTT
CASSLLLAQVTGELFF
>NA|TRBJ2-6|NA|TRBV5-1
TGCGCCAGCAGCCCTCGGAGTGGGGCCAACGTCCTGACTTTC
CASSPRSGANVLTF
>TRBD2|TRBJ2-7|NA|TRBV7-2
TGTGCCAGCAGCCCCCAGAGCGGGAGGATCAACGAGCAGTACTTC
CASSPQSGRINEQYF
>TRBD2|TRBJ2-1|NA|TRBV29-1
TGCAGCGTTGCTGGGACTAGCGGGAGAACCGGCACTGAGCAGTTCTTC
CSVAGTSGRTGTEQFF
>TRBD2|TRBJ2-7|NA|TRBV3-1/TRBV3-2
TGTGCCAGCAGCCAAGCGGGACTAGCGGGAGGAGCCTACGAGCAGTACTTC
CASSQAGLAGGAYEQYF
>NA|TRBJ1-3|NA|TRBV28
TGTGCCAGCAGCTCGTATGCAGTCCGCTCTGGAAACACCATATATTTT
CASSSYAVRSGNTIYF
>TRBD2|TRBJ2-1|once|TRBV6-2/TRBV6-3
TGTGCCAGCAGCCTCGGACTAGCGGGAGTAGCTGAGCAGTTCTTC
CASSLGLAGVAEQFF
>NA|TRBJ2-1|NA|TRBV21-1
TGTGCCAGCAGCAAGTTCCAAGGACAGGGTATTTCGGATGAGCAGTTCTTC
CASSKFQGQGISDEQFF
>TRBD1|TRBJ2-5|NA|TRBV25-1
TGTGCCAGCAGACGACAGGGGGGGGAGACCCAGTACTTC
CASRRQGGETQYF
>TRBD1|TRBJ1-2|NA|TRBV6-4
TGTGCCAGCAGTGCCCGGACAGGGGGGAACTATGGCTACACCTTC
CASSARTGGNYGYTF
>TRBD1|TRBJ1-6|NA|TRBV7-3
TGTGCCAGCAGCTCCGGGGCAGGGGGCAATTCACCCCTCCACTTT
CASSSGAGGNSPLHF
>TRBD1|TRBJ1-6|few|TRBV20-1
TGCAGTGCTAGTGTGGGCCAGGGGGCTAGAGATTCACCCCTCCACTTT
CSASVGQGARDSPLHF
>NA|TRBJ1-5|NA|TRBV21-1
TGTGCCAGCAGCAAAGCGCCTAAGATCAGGGGTCTAGGGCAGCCCCAGCATTTT
CASSKAPKIRGLGQPQHF
>TRBD1|TRBJ1-2|NA|TRBV6-5
TGTGCCAGCAGTCGGGACAGTAACTATGGCTACACCTTC
CASSRDSNYGYTF
>NA|TRBJ1-6|NA|TRBV6-5
TGTGCCAGCAGTTGGGGGGGCGAGGCCTATAATTCACCCCTCCACTTT
CASSWGGEAYNSPLHF
>TRBD1|TRBJ2-7|NA|TRBV7-6
TGTGCCAGCAGCTTAGGAGCAGGGGGCGCGGGGGAGCAGTACTTC
CASSLGAGGAGEQYF
>TRBD1|TRBJ1-5|NA|TRBV28
TGTGCCAGCAGTCGACGGACAGGGACGTACAATCAGCCCCAGCATTTT
CASSRRTGTYNQPQHF
>TRBD1|TRBJ2-3|NA|TRBV24-1
TGTGCCACCAGCCTTACAGGGGTCGGCACAGATACGCAGTATTTT
CATSLTGVGTDTQYF
>NA|TRBJ2-1|NA|TRBV7-2
TGTGCCAGCAGCTTAGCCACGGGATCGAATGAGCAGTTCTTC
CASSLATGSNEQFF